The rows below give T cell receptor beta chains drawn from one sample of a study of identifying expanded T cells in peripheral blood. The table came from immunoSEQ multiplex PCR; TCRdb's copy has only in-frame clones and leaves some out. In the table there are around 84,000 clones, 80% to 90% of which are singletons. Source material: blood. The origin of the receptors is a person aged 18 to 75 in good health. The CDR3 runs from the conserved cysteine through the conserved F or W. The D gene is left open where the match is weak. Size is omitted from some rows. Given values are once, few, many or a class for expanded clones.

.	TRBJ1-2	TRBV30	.	CAWSGVGNYGYTF	TGTGCCTGGAGTGGAGTAGGGAACTATGGCTACACCTTC
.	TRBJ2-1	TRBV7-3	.	CASSPLAAIYNEQFF	TGTGCCAGCAGCCCCCTAGCCGCGATTTACAATGAGCAGTTCTTC
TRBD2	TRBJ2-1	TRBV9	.	CASQSAGEIREQFF	TGTGCCAGCCAATCCGCGGGAGAGATACGTGAGCAGTTCTTC
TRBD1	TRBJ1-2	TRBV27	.	CASSSKYDRAQGYTF	TGTGCCAGCAGTTCAAAATACGACAGGGCCCAAGGCTACACCTTC
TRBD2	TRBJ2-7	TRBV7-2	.	CASSATGTNVLNEQYF	TGTGCCAGCAGCGCAACCGGGACTAACGTATTAAACGAGCAGTACTTC
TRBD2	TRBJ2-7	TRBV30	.	CAWSFLPGGVYEQYF	TGTGCCTGGAGTTTCCTTCCTGGGGGGGTCTACGAGCAGTACTTC
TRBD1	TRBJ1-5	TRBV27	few	CASSPHRGYSNQPQHF	TGTGCCAGCAGTCCCCACAGGGGGTATAGCAATCAGCCCCAGCATTTT
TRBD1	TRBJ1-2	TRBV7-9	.	CASSLGTGGYGYTF	TGTGCCAGCAGCTTAGGTACAGGGGGTTATGGCTACACCTTC
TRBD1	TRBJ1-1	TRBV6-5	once	CASSYRGQSNTEAFF	TGTGCCAGCAGTTACCGGGGACAGTCGAACACTGAAGCTTTCTTT
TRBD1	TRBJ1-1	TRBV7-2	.	CASSSRTGTTEAFF	TGTGCCAGCAGCTCCCGGACAGGGACCACTGAAGCTTTCTTT
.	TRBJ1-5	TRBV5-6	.	CASSFQSPGNQPQHF	TGTGCCAGCAGCTTTCAGAGCCCGGGTAATCAGCCCCAGCATTTT
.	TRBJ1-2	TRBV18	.	CASSPGRGHYGYTF	TGTGCCAGCTCACCAGGGCGGGGCCACTATGGCTACACCTTC
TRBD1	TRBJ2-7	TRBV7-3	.	CASSLNSGQRSREQYF	TGTGCCAGCAGCTTAAATTCGGGACAGCGATCCCGCGAGCAGTACTTC
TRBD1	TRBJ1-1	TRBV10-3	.	CAIRDTGGSEAFF	TGTGCCATCAGGGATACAGGGGGCTCTGAAGCTTTCTTT
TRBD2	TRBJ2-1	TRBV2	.	CASGSGGEGYNEQFF	TGTGCCAGCGGGTCTGGAGGGGAGGGCTACAATGAGCAGTTCTTC
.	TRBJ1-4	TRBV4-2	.	CASSQESGLNEKLFF	TGTGCCAGCAGCCAAGAATCAGGACTAAATGAAAAACTGTTTTTT
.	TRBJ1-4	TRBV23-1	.	CASGHSEKLFF	TGCGCCAGCGGCCACAGTGAAAAACTGTTTTTT
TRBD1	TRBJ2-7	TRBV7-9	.	CTSSFGQGAAEQYF	TGTACCAGCAGCTTCGGACAGGGGGCGGCCGAGCAGTACTTC
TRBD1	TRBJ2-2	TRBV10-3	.	CAIGGGQGNTGELFF	TGTGCCATCGGTGGGGGACAGGGGAACACCGGGGAGCTGTTTTTT
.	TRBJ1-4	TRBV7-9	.	CASSKIGGREKLFF	TGTGCCAGCAGCAAGATAGGGGGACGGGAAAAACTGTTTTTT
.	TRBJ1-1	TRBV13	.	CASSLGQVLNTEAFF	TGTGCCAGCAGCTTAGGACAGGTGTTGAACACTGAAGCTTTCTTT
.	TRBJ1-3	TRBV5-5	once	CASSLGPFGGISGNTIYF	TGTGCCAGCAGCTTGGGGCCGTTTGGCGGAATCTCTGGAAACACCATATATTTT
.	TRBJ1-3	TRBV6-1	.	CASSESIGNTIYF	TGTGCCAGCAGTGAGTCAATTGGAAACACCATATATTTT
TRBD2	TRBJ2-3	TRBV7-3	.	CASSPGLGTDTQYF	TGTGCCAGCAGCCCGGGACTAGGCACAGATACGCAGTATTTT
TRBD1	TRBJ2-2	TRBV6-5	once	CASSSGTGLGGELFF	TGTGCCAGCAGTTCCGGGACAGGGTTGGGCGGGGAGCTGTTTTTT
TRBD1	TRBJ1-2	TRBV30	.	CAWSVLGAGQGLF	TGTGCCTGGAGTGTATTGGGGGCGGGACAGGGCCTCTTC
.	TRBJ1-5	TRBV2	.	CASSEASGNQPQHF	TGTGCCAGCAGTGAAGCGTCGGGCAATCAGCCCCAGCATTTT
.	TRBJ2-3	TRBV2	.	CASTAWGLPPFTDTQYF	TGTGCCAGCACCGCCTGGGGGCTACCCCCCTTCACAGATACGCAGTATTTT
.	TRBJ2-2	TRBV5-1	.	CASSLGAAGAGELFF	TGCGCCAGCAGCTTGGGGGCTGCCGGGGCCGGGGAGCTGTTTTTT
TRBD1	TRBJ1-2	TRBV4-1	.	CASSRPGQNYGYTF	TGCGCCAGCAGCCGGCCGGGACAGAACTATGGCTACACCTTC
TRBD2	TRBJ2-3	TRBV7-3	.	CASSPGLAEDTQYF	TGTGCCAGCAGTCCGGGACTAGCGGAAGATACGCAGTATTTT
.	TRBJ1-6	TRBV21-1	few	CASSKPLDREYNSPLHF	TGTGCCAGCAGCAAACCTTTGGACAGGGAGTATAATTCACCCCTCCACTTT
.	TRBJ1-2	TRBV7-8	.	CASSLSYQRGYTF	TGTGCCAGCAGCTTATCATATCAGAGGGGCTACACCTTC
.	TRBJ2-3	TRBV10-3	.	CAISEGRTDTQYF	TGTGCCATCAGTGAGGGCCGCACAGATACGCAGTATTTT
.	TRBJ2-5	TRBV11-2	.	CASSLGETQYF	TGTGCCAGCAGCCTCGGGGAGACCCAGTACTTC
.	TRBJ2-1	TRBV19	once	CASSIDRNVYNEQFF	TGTGCCAGTAGTATAGATCGGAACGTCTACAATGAGCAGTTCTTC
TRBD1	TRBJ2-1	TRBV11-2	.	CASSLRTGVGNEQFF	TGTGCCAGCAGCTTAAGGACAGGGGTGGGCAATGAGCAGTTCTTC
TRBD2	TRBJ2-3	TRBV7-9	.	CASSLPVAGLPDTQYF	TGTGCCAGCAGCTTACCCGTAGCGGGCTTGCCAGATACGCAGTATTTT
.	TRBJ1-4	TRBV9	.	CASSPSGTRGEKLFF	TGTGCCAGCAGCCCATCCGGGACAAGAGGGGAAAAACTGTTTTTT
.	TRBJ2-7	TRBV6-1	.	CASSVRGPIYEQYF	TGTGCCAGCAGTGTTCGGGGTCCGATCTACGAGCAGTACTTC
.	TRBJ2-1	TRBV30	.	CAWSVMGGYNEQFF	TGTGCCTGGAGTGTAATGGGGGGCTACAATGAGCAGTTCTTC
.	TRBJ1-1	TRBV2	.	CASESRDEREAFF	TGTGCCAGCGAGAGCCGGGACGAACGAGAAGCTTTCTTT
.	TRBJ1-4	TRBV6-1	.	CASSEKRKPLATNEKLFF	TGTGCCAGCAGTGAAAAAAGGAAGCCTCTTGCAACTAATGAAAAACTGTTTTTT
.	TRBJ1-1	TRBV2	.	CSKGGNTEAFF	TGTTCCAAAGGGGGGAACACTGAAGCTTTCTTT
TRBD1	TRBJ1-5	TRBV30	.	CAWSSGQGDLQPQHF	TGTGCCTGGAGTTCGGGACAGGGGGATTTACAGCCCCAGCATTTT
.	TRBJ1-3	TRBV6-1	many	CASSERNSGNTIYF	TGTGCCAGCAGTGAACGGAACTCTGGAAACACCATATATTTT